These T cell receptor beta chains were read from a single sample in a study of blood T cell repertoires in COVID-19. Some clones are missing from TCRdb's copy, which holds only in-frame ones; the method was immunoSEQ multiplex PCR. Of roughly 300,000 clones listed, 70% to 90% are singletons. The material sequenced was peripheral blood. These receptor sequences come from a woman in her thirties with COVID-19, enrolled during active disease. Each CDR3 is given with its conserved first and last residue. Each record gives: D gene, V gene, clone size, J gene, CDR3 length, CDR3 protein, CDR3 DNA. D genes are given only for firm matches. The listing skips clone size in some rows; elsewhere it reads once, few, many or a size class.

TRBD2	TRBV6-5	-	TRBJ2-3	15	CASSGGAESTDTQYF	TGTGCCAGCAGCGGGGGGGCTGAAAGCACAGATACGCAGTATTTT
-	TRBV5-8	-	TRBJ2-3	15	CASSFTRGITDTQYF	TGTGCCAGCAGCTTCACAAGGGGTATTACAGATACGCAGTATTTT
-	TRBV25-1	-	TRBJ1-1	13	CASRVELNTEAFF	TGTGCCAGCAGAGTAGAATTGAACACTGAAGCTTTCTTT
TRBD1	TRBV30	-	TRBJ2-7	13	CASDRENPYEQYF	TGTGCCTCGGACAGGGAAAATCCCTACGAGCAGTACTTC
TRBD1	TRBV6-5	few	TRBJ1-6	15	CASRGQGRNNSPLHF	TGTGCCAGCAGGGGACAGGGACGAAATAATTCACCCCTCCACTTT
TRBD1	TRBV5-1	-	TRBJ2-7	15	CASSRTGTATGEQYF	TGCGCCAGCAGCCGAACCGGGACAGCTACGGGCGAGCAGTACTTC
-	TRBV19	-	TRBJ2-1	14	CASRDGGWLNEQFF	TGTGCCAGTAGAGACGGAGGGTGGCTCAATGAGCAGTTCTTC
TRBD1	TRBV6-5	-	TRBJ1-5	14	CASSRDRVNQPQHF	TGTGCCAGCAGCCGGGACAGGGTAAATCAGCCCCAGCATTTT
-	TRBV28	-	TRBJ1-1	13	CASTWGGNTEAFF	TGTGCCAGCACCTGGGGCGGGAACACTGAAGCTTTCTTT
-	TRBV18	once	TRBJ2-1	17	CASSPPSRRGAYNEQFF	TGTGCCAGCTCACCACCTAGTAGAAGGGGCGCCTACAATGAGCAGTTCTTC